The sequence of this T cell receptor (beta chain) was determined in a study of shared clonotypes between healthy human individuals. For the study at large: Each donor's CD8 memory used one plate, CD8 naive two, each CD4 subset three. Points from the study as a whole: Blood was the sole source, and tissue repertoires probably differ.

TCRdb's copy holds only in-frame clones and misses some; the assay was immunoSEQ multiplex PCR. The sample consists of 2 million to 2.5 million clones, less than 95% of them appearing once. As regards this clone: No antigen is known for it.

After removal of 0 bases from V and 2 bases from J, the junction contained 6 bases not matched to a gene. The CDR3 is 16 residues long. Germline lookup yields CDR1 SGHDT and CDR2 YYEEEE. Sequenced material: naive CD4+ T cells from PBMCs. Subset meaning: CD45RA+ positively selected. The TCR originated in a man between 18 and 35 years old in good health. Some clones in this sample may be carry-over from other donors' samples. This chain links TRBV5-6 with TRBJ2-7, with 9 nucleotides matching TRBD2. In nucleotides, the CDR3 is TGTGCCAGCAGCTTGGGAGCGGGAGGCCCCCCCTACGAGCAGTACTTC. Translating gives CASSLGAGGPPYEQYF.